The clone carrying this TCR beta chain appeared a few times. Amplification of TCR beta CDR3 regions used RNA as the template. HTBI primers were used for first-round RT-PCR of the TCR CDR3. MiXCR, applied by TCRdb to the multiplex PCR reads, yields one record per CDR3 protein. The sample has around 700,000 distinct CDR3 sequences; under 20% are singletons. Germline V gives CDR1 SQVTM, CDR2 ANQGSEA. Trimming stripped 7 bases from V and 1 base from J, with 10 bases between. This CDR3 contains 12 residues. This sample was included in a study of T cells in Graves' hyperthyroidism and ophthalmopathy. The clonotype comes from a woman aged 45-65 years with Graves' hyperthyroidism that later progressed to Graves' ophthalmopathy. The specimen sequenced was blood. V and J are TRBV29-1 and TRBJ1-1, with no clear D. CDR3 amino acids: CSAPGRNTEAFF. The CDR3 DNA reads TGCAGCGCCCCGGGCAGGAACACTGAAGCTTTCTTT.